A selection of T cell receptor beta chains follows, all from one sample in a study of patients and donors after allogeneic stem cell transplantation. TCRdb called the RT-PCR reads again in MiXCR, with one record for every CDR3 protein. The repertoire holds about a million distinct CDR3 sequences, with roughly 18% as singletons. Sequencing was carried out using blood, either unsorted or a sorted T cell fraction (not recorded which). These receptors all stem from a human donor who was either an allogeneic HSCT recipient or a stem cell or donor lymphocyte infusion donor (not recorded which). It is not recorded whose cells these are; they may come from a transplant donor. Both conserved end residues are part of each CDR3. A D gene is named only where the DNA matches it firmly. Size tells how often a clone was seen (once, few, many) or the class of an expanded clone, and some rows leave it out.

>TRBV5-1|-|TRBJ1-5|-
CASSLDGQAIQPQHF
TGCGCCAGCAGCTTGGATGGGCAGGCAATTCAGCCCCAGCATTTT
>TRBV9|TRBD2|TRBJ2-5|-
CASSVGGAGGLQETQYF
TGTGCCAGCAGCGTAGGAGGAGCGGGAGGGCTCCAAGAGACCCAGTACTTC
>TRBV6-1|TRBD1|TRBJ2-2|-
CASRGGVSTGELFF
TGTGCCAGCAGAGGGGGCGTGAGTACCGGGGAGCTGTTTTTT
>TRBV6-5|-|TRBJ1-2|few
CASNDPPGARTF
TGTGCCAGCAATGACCCCCCAGGGGCGAGGACCTTC
>TRBV4-1|-|TRBJ2-7|few
CASSQDVVGEQYF
TGCGCCAGCAGCCAAGATGTAGTCGGGGAGCAGTACTTC
>TRBV7-8|TRBD2|TRBJ2-1|few
CASSPRLARSYNEQFF
TGTGCCAGCAGCCCGAGACTAGCGAGGTCCTACAATGAGCAGTTCTTC
>TRBV9|-|TRBJ2-1|few
CASSVESGGDTAYNEQFF
TGTGCCAGCAGCGTAGAGTCGGGTGGGGACACGGCCTACAATGAGCAGTTCTTC
>TRBV5-6|TRBD2|TRBJ2-1|few
CASSPTSGGGYNEQFF
TGTGCCAGCAGCCCGACTAGCGGGGGGGGTTACAATGAGCAGTTCTTC
>TRBV5-1|TRBD2|TRBJ2-1|few
CASTPKSGKPYNEQFF
TGCGCCAGCACTCCGAAGAGCGGGAAGCCCTACAATGAGCAGTTCTTC
>TRBV7-9|TRBD1|TRBJ1-4|-
CASSAGTATNEKLFF
TGTGCCAGCAGCGCTGGGACAGCAACTAATGAAAAACTGTTTTTT
>TRBV10-3|-|TRBJ1-1|many
CAIGRNTEAFF
TGTGCCATTGGCCGGAACACTGAAGCTTTCTTT
>TRBV29-1|-|TRBJ2-1|few
CSGYYQGNEQFF
TGCAGCGGGTACTACCAGGGTAATGAGCAGTTCTTC
>TRBV18|-|TRBJ2-7|-
CASSHVEGLTYEQYF
TGTGCCAGCTCACATGTCGAGGGGCTCACCTACGAGCAGTACTTC
>TRBV12-3/TRBV12-4|-|TRBJ1-3|few
CASAGGAGNTIYF
TGTGCCAGCGCCGGGGGGGCTGGAAACACCATATATTTT
>TRBV3-1|-|TRBJ1-1|-
CASSQDRVTGYTEAFF
TGTGCCAGCAGCCAAGATCGGGTTACAGGGTACACTGAAGCTTTCTTT
>TRBV6-5|-|TRBJ2-1|-
CASSYDGSRYNEQFF
TGTGCCAGCAGTTACGACGGGAGTAGATACAATGAGCAGTTCTTC
>TRBV6-2/TRBV6-3|TRBD2|TRBJ2-1|few
CASSYSSGGAYNEQFF
TGTGCCAGCAGTTACTCTAGCGGGGGGGCCTACAATGAGCAGTTCTTC
>TRBV7-7|-|TRBJ2-1|few
CASSYRDTTYNEQFF
TGTGCCAGCAGCTACCGGGACACCACCTACAATGAGCAGTTCTTC
>TRBV5-5|TRBD1|TRBJ2-7|-
CASSLFAGGNEQYF
TGTGCCAGCAGCTTGTTTGCAGGGGGTAACGAGCAGTACTTC
>TRBV2|-|TRBJ1-1|-
CASSVMVNTEAFF
TGTGCCAGCAGTGTGATGGTGAACACTGAAGCTTTCTTT
>TRBV18|-|TRBJ1-1|-
CASSPLRGMNTEAFF
TGTGCCAGCTCACCACTGAGAGGGATGAACACTGAAGCTTTCTTT
>TRBV6-1|TRBD2|TRBJ2-3|few
CASKGTSGIRPSTDTQYF
TGTGCCAGCAAAGGGACTAGCGGGATTAGACCAAGCACAGATACGCAGTATTTT
>TRBV6-1|-|TRBJ1-1|-
CASSSSRSTEAFF
TGTGCCAGCAGCTCCTCCAGGAGCACTGAAGCTTTCTTT
>TRBV4-3|TRBD2|TRBJ2-1|-
CASRAGAGKYNEQFF
TGCGCCAGCAGGGCGGGAGCCGGGAAATACAATGAGCAGTTCTTC
>TRBV12-3/TRBV12-4|TRBD2|TRBJ2-7|few
CASSGTRSYEQYF
TGTGCCAGCAGTGGGACTAGATCGTACGAGCAGTACTTC
>TRBV10-3|TRBD1|TRBJ1-1|-
CAISEPTGVPEAFF
TGTGCCATCAGTGAGCCGACAGGGGTCCCCGAGGCTTTCTTT
>TRBV20-1|-|TRBJ1-2|-
CSARGRGHGYTF
TGCAGTGCTAGAGGACGGGGGCACGGCTACACCTTC
>TRBV30|TRBD1|TRBJ1-1|-
CAWGSGRGPGKMNTEAFF
TGTGCCTGGGGTAGCGGCAGGGGGCCGGGGAAGATGAACACTGAAGCTTTCTTT
>TRBV7-2|-|TRBJ2-3|few
CASSSRDNTDTQYF
TGTGCCAGCAGCTCTCGGGACAACACAGATACGCAGTATTTT
>TRBV11-2|-|TRBJ2-5|few
CAIRGRPPETQYF
TGTGCCATCCGCGGGCGACCGCCGGAGACCCAGTACTTC
>TRBV29-1|TRBD1|TRBJ2-5|-
CSVGTGKETQYF
TGCAGCGTTGGGACAGGCAAAGAGACCCAGTACTTC
>TRBV9|TRBD2|TRBJ2-2|-
CASSVGLAGDHGELFF
TGTGCCAGCAGCGTAGGACTAGCGGGGGACCACGGGGAGCTGTTTTTT